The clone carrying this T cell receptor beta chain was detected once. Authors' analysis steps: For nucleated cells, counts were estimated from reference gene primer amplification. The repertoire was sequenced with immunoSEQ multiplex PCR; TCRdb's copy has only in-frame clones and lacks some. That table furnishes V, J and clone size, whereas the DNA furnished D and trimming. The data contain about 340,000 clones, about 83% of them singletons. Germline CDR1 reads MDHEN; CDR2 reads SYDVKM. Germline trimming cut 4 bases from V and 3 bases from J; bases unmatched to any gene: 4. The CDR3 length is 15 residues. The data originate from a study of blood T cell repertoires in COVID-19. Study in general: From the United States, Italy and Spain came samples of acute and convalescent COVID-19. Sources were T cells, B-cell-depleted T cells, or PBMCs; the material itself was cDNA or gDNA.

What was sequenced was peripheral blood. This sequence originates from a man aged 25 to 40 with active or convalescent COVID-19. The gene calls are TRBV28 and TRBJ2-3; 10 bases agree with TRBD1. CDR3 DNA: TGTGCCAGCAGTTATCCGGGACAGGGGACAGATACGCAGTATTTT. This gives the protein CASSYPGQGTDTQYF.